This record concerns one T cell receptor beta chain sequence. Its antigen is as yet unknown. V lost 5 bases to trimming and J lost 2 bases; unmatched junction nucleotides: 6. The germline CDR1 and CDR2 sequences are SGHTA and FQGNSA. The length of the CDR3 is 14 residues. This sample was included in a study of response to subunit inactivated influenza vaccine. Study-wide points: There was a suggestion from the authors that each seasonal influenza vaccination recruits few new T cells.

TCRdb re-called the RT-PCR reads with MiXCR, one entry per CDR3 protein. The sample carries around 710,000 distinct CDR3 sequences, roughly 14% recorded once. This sequence joins TRBV7-2 and TRBJ2-7; 7 positions match TRBD1. Sequencing used PBMCs from blood, obtained 14 to 15 days before vaccination. This receptor was obtained from a man between 45 and 60 years old who received an inactivated influenza vaccine. In DNA form, the CDR3 reads TGTGCCAGCAGCGTTTACAGGGGAACCTACGAGCAGTACTTC. Protein: CASSVYRGTYEQYF.